The 21 T cell receptor beta chains in this list originate from one sample, sequenced in a study of cytomegalovirus exposure and HLA in healthy donors. The PCR made use of 60 Vbeta and 13 Jbeta primers. Method: immunoSEQ multiplex PCR; TCRdb's copy keeps in-frame clones and lacks some. The sample shows around 180,000 clones, just under 85% of them seen only once. Sequenced input: PBMCs. These receptors all come from a girl aged 10 to 17 in good health and CMV-seropositive.

This clone was found a few times. The gene calls are TRBV6-1 and TRBJ2-3; 11 bases align to TRBD2. CDR1 is MNHNS and CDR2 is SASEGT in the germline V gene. Unmatched junction bases numbered 8, after V lost 1 base and J lost 5 bases. CDR3 length: 17 residues. In DNA form, the CDR3 reads TGTGCCAGCAGTGAAGAGGTGGCTAGCGGGGGGAAAGATACGCAGTATTTT. The encoded protein is CASSEEVASGGKDTQYF.

This clone has more than one count but fewer than ten. V usage is TRBV7-2 and J usage is TRBJ2-7; TRBD1 agrees at 12 bases. This CDR3 is built from 15 residues. V gave up 5 bases and J gave up 5 bases; unmatched junction bases: 7. Germline lookup yields CDR1 SGHTA and CDR2 FQGNSA. DNA for the CDR3: TGTGCCAGCAGCGGCCGGGACAGGGGGCCGGACGAGCAGTACTTC. This sequence encodes CASSGRDRGPDEQYF.

The J gene is TRBJ1-4, the V gene TRBV11-2; 7 bases align to TRBD1. The germline V gene encodes CDR1 SGHAT and CDR2 FQNNGV. V gave up 7 bases and J gave up 6 bases; unmatched junction bases: 8. This CDR3 has 14 residues. The chain's CDR3 is CASTDDRVHEKLFF. DNA for the CDR3: TGTGCCAGCACCGACGACAGGGTTCATGAAAAACTGTTTTTT. Full variable domain (missing parts from reference TRBV11-2 and TRBJ1-4): EAGVAQSPRYKIIEKRQSVAFWCNPISGHATLYWYQQILGQGPKLLIQFQNNGVVDDSQLPKDRFSAERLKGVDSTLKIQPAKLEDSAVYLCASTDDRVHEKLFFGSGTQLSVL.

The chain recombines TRBV19 with TRBJ1-4, with D possibly matching TRBD1 (5 bases). CDR3 length: 15 residues. V lost 5 bases and J lost 3, with 13 bases in between. Germline CDR1 is LNHDA and CDR2 is SQIVND (reference sequence). The CDR3 loop reads CASSPLEGANEKLFF. CDR3 nucleotide sequence: TGTGCCAGTAGTCCCTTGGAAGGGGCTAATGAAAAACTGTTTTTT.

The V call is TRBV5-4, the J call TRBJ1-4; 7 nucleotides align to TRBD1. V dropped 4 bases and J dropped 5; count of bases not matched to a gene: 8. Germline V gives CDR1 SGHNT, CDR2 YYREEE (reference sequence). The CDR3 runs 15 residues. The CDR3 nucleotides are TGTGCCAGCAGCAGAGGACAGGCCGGGAATGAAAAACTGTTTTTT. It translates to CASSRGQAGNEKLFF.

The chain links TRBV27 to TRBJ1-6, with 9 bases aligning to TRBD1. V shed 5 bases and J 10 bases; nucleotides not matched to a gene: 6. Germline-derived CDR1 and CDR2 are MNHEY and SMNVEV (reference sequence). The CDR3 runs to 14 residues. Here the CDR3 DNA reads TGTGCCAGCAGTCCCTACAGGGGGCAATCACCCCTCCACTTT. Translated: CASSPYRGQSPLHF.

The chain recombines TRBV27 with TRBJ1-2; a weak D match, TRBD1 (5 bases). Trimming removed 2 bases at V and 8 bases at J, with 9 bases between. Germline V lookup: CDR1 MNHEY, CDR2 SMNVEV (reference sequence). CDR3 length: 12 amino acids. DNA for the CDR3: TGTGCCAGCAGTTTACGGGGGGGAGGCTACACCTTC. Amino acid sequence: CASSLRGGGYTF.

The chain joins TRBV7-8 to TRBJ2-4; D might be TRBD1 (6 bases). Germline V CDR1 and CDR2: SGHVS, FQNEAQ. The CDR3 loop spans 14 amino acids. V was trimmed by 5 bases and J by 9 bases, leaving 17 bases between them. The CDR3 here is CASSPITGLGIQYF. The CDR3, as DNA: TGTGCCAGCAGCCCCATCACAGGGTTAGGCATTCAGTACTTC.

DNA for the CDR3: TGTGCCAGCAGCCAACAAGCGGGGGGGCCGAATGAGCAGTTCTTC. Translating gives CASSQQAGGPNEQFF. This chain connects TRBV6-4 to TRBJ2-1; the match to TRBD2 covers 10 bases. This CDR3 comprises 15 residues. V trimming: 6 bases; J trimming: 7 bases; junction bases outside the gene matches: 9. Germline V gene lookup returns CDR1 MRHNA and CDR2 SNTAGT.

Concerning this clone itself: The sample contains more than one DNA sequence encoding this CDR3. The rearrangement links TRBV27 to TRBJ1-2; weak D call: TRBD1 (6 bases). Germline CDR1 reads MNHEY; CDR2 reads SMNVEV (reference sequence). The CDR3 runs 13 residues. V lost 5 bases to trimming and J lost 2 bases, with 9 bases between them. The chain's CDR3 is CASSTGKNYGYTF. The DNA for the CDR3 is TGTGCCAGCAGTACAGGGAAAAACTATGGCTACACCTTC.

The V call is TRBV19, the J call TRBJ1-1; no reliable D call. This CDR3 is built from 14 residues. In germline, CDR1 is LNHDA, CDR2 SQIVND (reference sequence). CDR3 bases: TGTGCTCTTATGTCAGGCACACAGAACACTGAAGCTTTCTTT. Its translation: CALMSGTQNTEAFF.

The gene calls are TRBV29-1 and TRBJ1-1; TRBD1 matches at 7 bases. The CDR3 extends over 12 amino acids. Per the germline V gene, CDR1 is SQVTM and CDR2 is ANQGSEA. Unmatched junction bases numbered 7, after V lost 5 bases and J lost 7 bases. CDR3 loop: CSVRDSDIEAFF. CDR3 nucleotide sequence: TGCAGCGTTCGGGACAGTGACATTGAAGCTTTCTTT.

This sequence joins TRBV25-1 and TRBJ1-5; 7 positions agree with TRBD1. V was clipped by 5 bases and J by 3 bases; unmatched bases: 4. There are 14 residues in the CDR3. The germline CDR1 and CDR2 sequences are MGHDK and SYGVNS. The CDR3 loop is CASSLTGANQPQHF. CDR3 bases: TGTGCCAGCAGTCTTACAGGGGCCAATCAGCCCCAGCATTTT.

A few counts support this clone. The chain uses TRBV5-1 and TRBJ2-3; TRBD2 matches 15 bases. Per germline, CDR1 SGHRS and CDR2 YFSETQ. The V and J ends lost 4 bases and 0 bases, in that order; junction bases with no gene match: 3. The CDR3 consists of 17 residues. CDR3 nucleotide sequence: TGCGCCAGCAGCGGGGGACTAGCGGGGGGAAGCACAGATACGCAGTATTTT. Translation gives CASSGGLAGGSTDTQYF.

This clone was seen a few times. The rearrangement uses TRBV11-2 and TRBJ1-2; 7 nucleotides line up with TRBD1. This CDR3 contains 14 residues. In germline, CDR1 is SGHAT, CDR2 FQNNGV. V lost 8 bases to trimming and J lost 6 bases; unmatched junction nucleotides: 12. The CDR3 loop reads CASRRDRDFDGYTF. CDR3 in DNA: TGTGCCAGCCGTCGGGACAGAGACTTCGATGGCTACACCTTC.

The V and J genes are TRBV19 and TRBJ1-4; D gene uncertain. The CDR3 runs 14 residues. The germline V gene encodes CDR1 LNHDA and CDR2 SQIVND (reference sequence). V lost 10 bases, J lost 7 bases, and 19 bases lay in between. Here the CDR3 DNA reads TGTGCCACTGAGGAGGGAAGGAGGAGTGAAAAACTGTTTTTT. This gives the protein CATEEGRRSEKLFF.

The genes are TRBV6-1 and TRBJ1-1, with D unclear. V shed 6 bases and J shed 1 base, with 12 bases lying between them. Germline values: CDR1 MNHNS, CDR2 SASEGT. The CDR3 contains 14 residues. Here the CDR3 reads CASRKTLGNTEAFF. CDR3 DNA sequence: TGTGCCAGCAGGAAAACACTAGGGAACACTGAAGCTTTCTTT.

This clone was picked up a small number of times. The CDR3 DNA is TGTGCCAGCTCACAAGACAAGTCCTACGAGCAGTACTTC. Translating it yields CASSQDKSYEQYF. The chain joins TRBV18 to TRBJ2-7; D unclear. CDR1 and CDR2 (germline): KGHSH, LQKENI. With 4 bases removed from V and 1 base from J, the gap between germline ends came to 8 bases. The CDR3 is made up of 13 amino acids.

The V call is TRBV5-5, the J call TRBJ2-5, with 7 bases lining up with TRBD2. J gave up 4 bases and V 6 bases, and 6 bases lay outside the gene matches. Looked up from germline, CDR1 is SGHKS and CDR2 is YYEKEE (reference sequence). The CDR3 loop spans 13 amino acids. CDR3 residues: CASTREGRETQYF. CDR3 nucleotides: TGTGCCAGCACCAGGGAGGGTAGAGAGACCCAGTACTTC. The full variable domain, in which reference TRBV5-5 and TRBJ2-5 provide the parts outside the CDR3, is DAGVTQSPTHLIKTRGQQVTLRCSPISGHKSVSWYQQVLGQGPQFIFQYYEKEERGRGNFPDRFSARQFPNYSSELNVNALLLGDSALYLCASTREGRETQYFGPGTRLLVL.

This CDR3 is CASSIKPGTGNTGELFF. The CDR3 region has the DNA TGTGCCAGCAGCATTAAACCCGGGACAGGGAACACCGGGGAGCTGTTTTTT. The rearrangement links TRBV5-6 to TRBJ2-2; 8 bases agree with TRBD1. CDR1 is SGHDT, CDR2 YYEEEE, per germline. This CDR3 has 17 residues. The V gene end was trimmed by 4 bases and the J gene end by 1 base; junction bases not matched to a gene: 9.

The CDR3 DNA follows: TGCGCCAGCGCATCGGGACTAGATTCCACAGATACGCAGTATTTT. It codes for CASASGLDSTDTQYF. The V call is TRBV10-1, the J call TRBJ2-3, with 8 bases matching TRBD2. The CDR3 runs to 15 residues. J was trimmed by 2 bases and V by 8 bases; bases with no gene match: 9. Germline V gene data show CDR1 as WNHNN and CDR2 as SYGVQD (reference sequence).